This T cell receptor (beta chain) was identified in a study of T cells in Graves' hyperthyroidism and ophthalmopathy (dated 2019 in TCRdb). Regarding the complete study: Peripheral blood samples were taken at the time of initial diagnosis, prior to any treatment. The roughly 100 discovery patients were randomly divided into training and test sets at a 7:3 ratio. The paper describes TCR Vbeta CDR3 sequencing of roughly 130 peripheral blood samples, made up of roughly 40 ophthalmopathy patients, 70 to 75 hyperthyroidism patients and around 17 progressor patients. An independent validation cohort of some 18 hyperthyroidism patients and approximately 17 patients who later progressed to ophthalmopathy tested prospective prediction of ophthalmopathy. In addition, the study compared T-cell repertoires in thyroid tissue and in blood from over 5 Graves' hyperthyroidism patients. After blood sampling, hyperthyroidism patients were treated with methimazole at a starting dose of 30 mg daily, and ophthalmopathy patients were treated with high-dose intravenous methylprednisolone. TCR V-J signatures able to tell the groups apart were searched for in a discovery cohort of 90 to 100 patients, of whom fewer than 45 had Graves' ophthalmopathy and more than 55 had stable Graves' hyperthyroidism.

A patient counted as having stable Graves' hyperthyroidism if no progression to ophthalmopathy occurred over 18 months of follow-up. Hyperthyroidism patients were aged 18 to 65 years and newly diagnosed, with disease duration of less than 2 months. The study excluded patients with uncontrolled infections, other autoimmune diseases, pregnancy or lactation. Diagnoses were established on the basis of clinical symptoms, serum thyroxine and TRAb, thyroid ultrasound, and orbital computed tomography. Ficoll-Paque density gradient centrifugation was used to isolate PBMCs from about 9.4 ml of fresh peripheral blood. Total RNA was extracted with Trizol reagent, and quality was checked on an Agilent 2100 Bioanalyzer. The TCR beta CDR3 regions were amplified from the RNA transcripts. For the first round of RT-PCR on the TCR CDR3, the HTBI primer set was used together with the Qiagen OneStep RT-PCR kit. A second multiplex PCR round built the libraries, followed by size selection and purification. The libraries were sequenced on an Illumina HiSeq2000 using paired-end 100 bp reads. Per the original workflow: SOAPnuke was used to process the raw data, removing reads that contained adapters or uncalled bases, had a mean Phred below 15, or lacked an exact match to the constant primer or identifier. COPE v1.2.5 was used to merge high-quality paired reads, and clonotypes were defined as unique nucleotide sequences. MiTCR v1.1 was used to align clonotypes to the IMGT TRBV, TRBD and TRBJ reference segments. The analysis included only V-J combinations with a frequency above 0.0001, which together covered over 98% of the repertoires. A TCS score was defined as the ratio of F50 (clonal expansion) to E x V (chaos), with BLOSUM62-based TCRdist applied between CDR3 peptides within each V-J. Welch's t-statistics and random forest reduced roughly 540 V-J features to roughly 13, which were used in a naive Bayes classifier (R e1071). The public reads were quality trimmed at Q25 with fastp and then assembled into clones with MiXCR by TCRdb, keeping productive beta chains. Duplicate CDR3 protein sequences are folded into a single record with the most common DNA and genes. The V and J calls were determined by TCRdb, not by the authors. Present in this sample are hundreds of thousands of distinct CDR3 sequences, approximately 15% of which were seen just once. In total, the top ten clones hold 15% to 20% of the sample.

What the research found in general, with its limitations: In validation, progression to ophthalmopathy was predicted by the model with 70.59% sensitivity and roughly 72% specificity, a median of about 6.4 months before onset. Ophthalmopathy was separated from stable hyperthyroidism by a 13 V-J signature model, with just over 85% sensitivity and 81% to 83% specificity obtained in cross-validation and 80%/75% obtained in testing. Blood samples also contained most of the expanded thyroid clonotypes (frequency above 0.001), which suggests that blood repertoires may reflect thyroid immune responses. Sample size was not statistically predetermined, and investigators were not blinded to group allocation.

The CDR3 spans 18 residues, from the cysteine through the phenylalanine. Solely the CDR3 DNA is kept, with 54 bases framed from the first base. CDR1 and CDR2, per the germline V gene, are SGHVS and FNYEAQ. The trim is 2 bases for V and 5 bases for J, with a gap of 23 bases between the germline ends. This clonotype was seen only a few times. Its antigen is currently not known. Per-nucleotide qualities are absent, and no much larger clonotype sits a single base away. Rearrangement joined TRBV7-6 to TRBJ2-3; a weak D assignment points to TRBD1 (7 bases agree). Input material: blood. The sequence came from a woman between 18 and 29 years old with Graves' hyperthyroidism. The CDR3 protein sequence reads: CASSLYRGDREVGDTQYF. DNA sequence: TGTGCCAGCAGCTTATACCGCGGTGACAGGGAGGTTGGAGATACGCAGTATTTT.